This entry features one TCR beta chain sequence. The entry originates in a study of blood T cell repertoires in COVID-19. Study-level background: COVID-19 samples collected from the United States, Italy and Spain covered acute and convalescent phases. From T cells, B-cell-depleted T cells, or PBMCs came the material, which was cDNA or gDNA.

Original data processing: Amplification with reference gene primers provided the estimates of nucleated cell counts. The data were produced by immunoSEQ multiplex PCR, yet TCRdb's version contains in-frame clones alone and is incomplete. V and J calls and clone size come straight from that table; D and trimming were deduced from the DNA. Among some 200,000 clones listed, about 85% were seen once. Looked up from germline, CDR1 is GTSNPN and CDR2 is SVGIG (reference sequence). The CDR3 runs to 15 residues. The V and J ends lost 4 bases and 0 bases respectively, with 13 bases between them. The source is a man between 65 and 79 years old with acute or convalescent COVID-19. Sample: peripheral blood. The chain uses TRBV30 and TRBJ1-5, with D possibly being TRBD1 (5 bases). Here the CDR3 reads CAWTTGGVSNQPQHF. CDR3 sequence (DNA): TGTGCCTGGACCACTGGAGGGGTTAGCAATCAGCCCCAGCATTTT.